The 9 T cell receptor beta chains presented below share a single source sample, sequenced in a study of early T cells in non-severe SARS-CoV-2 infection. TCRdb called the 5' RACE reads again in MiXCR, with one record for every CDR3 protein. The sample holds about 56,000 distinct CDR3 sequences; about 10% are singletons and the top ten take 6.5%. The sequenced sample consisted of whole blood. The receptors originated from an adult who was a healthcare worker with PCR-confirmed SARS-CoV-2 infection or an uninfected control (not recorded which).

This clonotype occurred many times. The gene calls are TRBV6-1 and TRBJ2-5; the D gene is possibly TRBD1 (5 bases). The V end lost 6 bases, the J end lost 5 bases, and 16 bases lay between the germline ends. This CDR3 has 14 amino acids. Germline V CDR1 and CDR2: MNHNS, SASEGT. CDR3 sequence reads: CASRQGSAWETQYF. CDR3 nucleotide sequence: TGTGCCAGCAGGCAGGGATCGGCCTGGGAGACCCAGTACTTC.

This clonotype appeared many times. This sequence joins TRBV30 and TRBJ2-7; 14 nucleotides align to TRBD2. This CDR3 comprises 15 residues. J gave up 2 bases and V 1 base, and 1 base lay outside the gene matches. CDR1 is GTSNPN, CDR2 SVGIG, per germline (reference sequence). The CDR3, as DNA: TGTGCCTGGAGTGGGGGACTAGCGGGGGCCTACGAGCAGTACTTC. This translates into CAWSGGLAGAYEQYF.

There are a few counts of this clonotype. The rearrangement uses TRBV12-3 or TRBV12-4 and TRBJ2-7, with 10 bases identical to TRBD1. V gave up 7 bases and J gave up 5 bases; unmatched junction bases: 8. The CDR3 runs 14 residues. The CDR3 sequence is CASTRDRGGNEQYF. CDR3 DNA sequence: TGTGCCAGCACCCGGGACAGGGGAGGGAACGAGCAGTACTTC.

Ten or more counts support this clonotype. The V gene is TRBV20-1, the J gene TRBJ2-7; D is unclear. CDR1 is DFQATT and CDR2 is SNEGSKA in the germline V gene (reference sequence). The CDR3 loop spans 13 amino acids. With 7 bases removed from V and 0 bases from J, the gap between germline ends came to 13 bases. CDR3 nucleotide sequence: TGCAGTGTGAGTGTTCCGCCCTCCTACGAGCAGTACTTC. It encodes CSVSVPPSYEQYF.

This clonotype was found many times. The CDR3 here is CASLRVWGTGELFF. As DNA, the CDR3 is TGTGCCAGCTTAAGGGTGTGGGGGACCGGGGAGCTGTTTTTT. The chain has TRBV7-2 and TRBJ2-2; D is possibly TRBD1 or TRBD2 (5 bases each). In germline, CDR1 is SGHTA, CDR2 FQGNSA. Trimming left V 8 bases short and J 5 bases short, with 15 bases between. The CDR3 has 14 residues.

This clonotype was seen ten or more times. The chain combines TRBV18 with TRBJ1-5, with D hard to call. The V and J ends lost 2 bases and 6 bases respectively, with 8 bases between them. The germline CDR1 and CDR2 sequences are KGHSH and LQKENI. The CDR3 spans 13 residues. The CDR3 loop reads CASSPSGVQPQHF. The CDR3 coding sequence is TGTGCCAGCTCACCAAGCGGGGTTCAGCCCCAGCATTTT.

This clonotype came up a few times. V gene TRBV5-4 combines with J gene TRBJ2-1, with 8 bases that match TRBD2. Germline V gives CDR1 SGHNT, CDR2 YYREEE (reference sequence). With 4 bases clipped from V and 9 bases from J, the junction kept 12 bases outside the gene matches. The CDR3 contains 15 residues. Here the CDR3 reads CASSPQLAEPREQFF. The CDR3 DNA reads as TGTGCCAGCAGCCCCCAACTAGCGGAGCCGCGTGAGCAGTTCTTC.

This clonotype was found many times. J is TRBJ1-2 and V is TRBV7-3; TRBD1 matches 11 bases. The CDR3 is 14 amino acids. The V segment lost 5 bases and the J segment 5 bases; nucleotides outside the gene matches: 4. The germline CDR1 and CDR2 sequences are SGHTA and FQGTGA. The chain's CDR3 is CASSAGTGGYGYTF. CDR3 sequence (DNA): TGTGCCAGCAGCGCCGGGACAGGGGGTTATGGCTACACCTTC.

There are many counts of this clonotype. V usage is TRBV2 and J usage is TRBJ2-7; TRBD2 matches at 8 bases. V gave up 5 bases and J gave up 1 base; unmatched junction bases: 7. There are 15 residues in the CDR3. The germline V gene has CDR1 SNHLY and CDR2 FYNNEI. CDR3 amino acids: CASSTSGRGSYEQYF. The DNA for the CDR3 is TGTGCCAGCAGTACGAGCGGGAGAGGGTCCTACGAGCAGTACTTC.